A selection of T cell receptor beta chains follows, all from one sample in a study of beta chain features in type 1 diabetes. Method: immunoSEQ multiplex PCR; TCRdb's copy keeps in-frame clones and lacks some. This sample has a few hundred thousand clones, with approximately 16% found just once. Sequencing was carried out using naive CD4+ T cells from blood. These receptors were collected from a woman aged 18-29 years in good health. CDR3s include the opening cysteine and the closing phenylalanine or tryptophan. D genes are given only for firm matches. Only part of the rows carry a size: once, few, many, or a class if the clone is expanded.

J gene,D gene,clone size,V gene,CDR3 DNA,CDR3 protein
TRBJ2-1,TRBD2,few,TRBV5-1,TGCGCCAGCAGCTTGCTAGCGGGAGGTTCAATCTACAATGAGCAGTTCTTC,CASSLLAGGSIYNEQFF
TRBJ2-7,.,.,TRBV28,TGTGCCAGTCGGGGCAGGGGATCTCACGAGCAGTACTTC,CASRGRGSHEQYF
TRBJ2-2,.,.,TRBV30,TGTGCCTGGAGTGTACTGAGTTACACCGGGGAGCTGTTTTTT,CAWSVLSYTGELFF
TRBJ2-1,TRBD2,.,TRBV5-1,TGCGCCAGCAGCTACGGGACTAGCGGGACGGGCGGGCAGTTCTTC,CASSYGTSGTGGQFF
TRBJ2-7,TRBD2,.,TRBV7-3,TGTGCCAGCAGCTTCCGGGGAGGGATGAATTCGGACGAGCAGTACTTC,CASSFRGGMNSDEQYF
TRBJ2-4,.,.,TRBV28,TGTGCCAGCAGTTTGCACGCGTCTCGCGACAGAGCCAAAAACATTCAGTACTTC,CASSLHASRDRAKNIQYF
TRBJ2-5,.,.,TRBV5-1,TGCGCCAGCAGCTGGGAAGGAGGCAGACAAGAGACCCAGTACTTC,CASSWEGGRQETQYF
TRBJ2-7,TRBD1,.,TRBV6-5,TGTGCCAGCAGTTACTCGACAGGGGACTACGAGCAGTACTTC,CASSYSTGDYEQYF
TRBJ1-5,.,few,TRBV19,TGTGCCAGTAACAAGGGACTATTCAATCAGCCCCAGCATTTT,CASNKGLFNQPQHF
TRBJ2-1,TRBD2,few,TRBV9,TGTGCCAGCAGCGTAGCTCTAGCGGGAGTGGTTCATGAGCAGTTCTTC,CASSVALAGVVHEQFF
TRBJ2-1,TRBD2,.,TRBV9,TGTGCCAGCAGCGTAAAGGGCACGGGCGGGAGCTCCTACAATGAGCAGTTCTTC,CASSVKGTGGSSYNEQFF
TRBJ2-3,.,few,TRBV29-1,TGCAGCGCTACCAAGGGAGGCGCAGATACGCAGTATTTT,CSATKGGADTQYF
TRBJ2-7,TRBD2,.,TRBV4-2,TGTGCCAGCAGCCAAGTTACGGGAGCGGGGCGACAATACGAGCAGTACTTC,CASSQVTGAGRQYEQYF
TRBJ2-1,TRBD2,few,TRBV5-6,TGTGCCAGCAGCATACCGGGACTAGTCGGTGAGCAGTTCTTC,CASSIPGLVGEQFF
TRBJ2-7,TRBD2,few,TRBV7-2,TGTGCCAGCAGCAAGTGGGCCCGCGGACTAGCCGCTCCCTACGAGCAGTACTTC,CASSKWARGLAAPYEQYF
TRBJ1-2,.,.,TRBV2,TGTGCCAGCAGCACAGGGACGAATGGCTACACCTTC,CASSTGTNGYTF
TRBJ2-1,TRBD2,.,TRBV7-2,TGTGCCAGCAGCATACTAGCGGGAGGGCGAAATGAGCAGTTCTTC,CASSILAGGRNEQFF
TRBJ2-1,.,.,TRBV29-1,TGCAGCCCCAACCTTGCATCTTGGGCCAATGAGCAGTTCTTC,CSPNLASWANEQFF
TRBJ1-5,TRBD1,.,TRBV9,TGTACAGGGGCGGTTTATAGCAATCAGCCCCAGCATTTT,CTGAVYSNQPQHF
TRBJ2-3,.,.,TRBV5-4,TGCGCCAGCAGTCGTAGACAGGCTGAAGATACGCAGTATTTT,CASSRRQAEDTQYF
TRBJ2-3,.,.,TRBV29-1,TGCAGCGTTGTGGCAGGGTCACGGACAGATACGCAGTATTTT,CSVVAGSRTDTQYF
TRBJ2-7,TRBD2,.,TRBV7-2,TGTGCCAGCAGCTCCCGGACTAGGGAGGGCTACGAGCAGTACTTC,CASSSRTREGYEQYF
TRBJ2-1,.,.,TRBV9,TGTGCCAGCAGCGTAGGCCCAGACAGCACCTACAATGAGCAGTTCTTC,CASSVGPDSTYNEQFF
TRBJ2-3,TRBD1,.,TRBV27,TGTGCCAGCAGTTTAGAGGGCAGGGGGTACACAGATACGCAGTATTTT,CASSLEGRGYTDTQYF
TRBJ2-7,TRBD1,.,TRBV18,TGTGCCAGCTCACCAGACAGGGGCATCTTAAACGAGCAGTACTTC,CASSPDRGILNEQYF
TRBJ1-1,.,.,TRBV2,TGTGCCAGCAGTTATTATCCAGGGGCGATGAACACTGAAGCTTTCTTT,CASSYYPGAMNTEAFF
TRBJ1-2,.,.,TRBV18,TGTGCCAGCTCACCGGACGTAATTACGGGGAACTATGGCTACACCTTC,CASSPDVITGNYGYTF
TRBJ2-7,.,.,TRBV5-1,TGCGCCAGCAGCCCCCCCGGTGGTCTCACCTACGAGCAGTACTTC,CASSPPGGLTYEQYF
TRBJ2-1,TRBD2,.,TRBV4-2,TGTGCCAGCAGCCAAGCTAGCGGCCCTTTCAATGAGCAGTTCTTC,CASSQASGPFNEQFF
TRBJ1-5,.,.,TRBV7-9,TGTGCCAGCAGCCTTCCAGGGCTGAACCAGCCCCAGCATTTT,CASSLPGLNQPQHF
TRBJ1-1,.,.,TRBV19,TGTGCCAGTAGTATACGTTGGGACACGGAGTGGGCTTTCTTT,CASSIRWDTEWAFF
TRBJ2-7,TRBD1,.,TRBV10-3,TGTGCCATCAGTGAGGCGAGACAGGGCTCCTACGAGCAGTACTTC,CAISEARQGSYEQYF
TRBJ2-3,TRBD2,.,TRBV28,TGTGCCAGCAGTTTAGGCGGGGCGGGAGTAATCAATACGCAGTATTTT,CASSLGGAGVINTQYF
TRBJ2-7,TRBD1,few,TRBV11-2,TGTGCCAGCAGCCCTGGGACAGGTACCTACGAGCAGTACTTC,CASSPGTGTYEQYF
TRBJ2-1,TRBD2,few,TRBV29-1,TGCAGCGTCGGGACTAGCGGATACAATGAGCAGTTCTTC,CSVGTSGYNEQFF
TRBJ1-5,TRBD1,few,TRBV30,TGTGCCTGGAGGGACCGGGACAGCAGAAATCAGCCCCAGCATTTT,CAWRDRDSRNQPQHF
TRBJ1-2,.,.,TRBV29-1,TGCAGCGTTGACGACTATGGCTACACCTTC,CSVDDYGYTF
TRBJ2-1,TRBD2,few,TRBV30,TGTGCCTGGAGTAAGAGTAGCGGGGAGCAGTTCTTC,CAWSKSSGEQFF
TRBJ2-3,.,.,TRBV29-1,TGCAGCGTTGAAGACCTAGCGTTCCCCACAGATACGCAGTATTTT,CSVEDLAFPTDTQYF
TRBJ2-2,.,.,TRBV2,TGTGCCAGCAGTGCAGACAGCCTACTCACCGGGGAGCTGTTTTTT,CASSADSLLTGELFF
TRBJ2-3,TRBD2,once,TRBV19,TGTGCCAGTAGTATGTTAGCGGGCCTAGCAGATACGCAGTATTTT,CASSMLAGLADTQYF
TRBJ2-5,TRBD1,few,TRBV2,TGTGCCAGCAGTCGGGACAGGGCGAGAGGCGAGACCCAGTACTTC,CASSRDRARGETQYF
TRBJ2-1,TRBD1,.,TRBV28,TGTGCCGTCCGGGGACAGGGGGTCAATGAGCAGTTCTTC,CAVRGQGVNEQFF
TRBJ2-3,.,.,TRBV27,TGTGCCAGCAGTTTAAGGCGGTTTAGCACAGATACGCAGTATTTT,CASSLRRFSTDTQYF
TRBJ2-3,.,.,TRBV30,TGTGCCTGGAGTGTACGGGAGAACACAGATACGCAGTATTTT,CAWSVRENTDTQYF
TRBJ1-5,.,.,TRBV7-3,TGTGCCAGCAGCCCATCGTTAGTAGCCCAGCATTTT,CASSPSLVAQHF
TRBJ2-7,TRBD2,.,TRBV4-1,TGCGCCAGCAGCCTGCGGGAGGATAGTTACGAGCAGTACTTC,CASSLREDSYEQYF
TRBJ2-6,.,.,TRBV2,TGTGCCAGCAGGGAGACAGAGACTGGGGCCAACGTCCTGACTTTC,CASRETETGANVLTF
TRBJ2-3,.,.,TRBV30,TGTGCCTGGAACGACCCCCTCCCCAGCGCCCGCACAGATACGCAGTATTTT,CAWNDPLPSARTDTQYF
TRBJ2-1,TRBD1,few,TRBV4-2,TGTGCCAGCAGCCAGGGACAGGGATTGACAAATGAGCAGTTCTTC,CASSQGQGLTNEQFF
TRBJ2-7,TRBD2,few,TRBV27,TGTGCCAGCAGTGGGACTAGCGGTCGCATCTCCTACGAGCAGTACTTC,CASSGTSGRISYEQYF
TRBJ1-4,.,.,TRBV25-1,TGTGCCAGCAGTCTTGGGCAGGGTGGTGAAAAACTGTTTTTT,CASSLGQGGEKLFF
TRBJ2-1,TRBD2,.,TRBV2,TGTGCCAGCAGTGGAGCTAGCGGGAGGGCCGGTGAGCAGTTCTTC,CASSGASGRAGEQFF
TRBJ1-3,.,few,TRBV30,TGTGCCTGGTATACAGGACCCAACTCTGGAAACACCATATATTTT,CAWYTGPNSGNTIYF
TRBJ2-7,.,.,TRBV27,TGTGCCAGCAGTCTACAGGGTCACGTCTACGAGCAGTACTTC,CASSLQGHVYEQYF
TRBJ1-5,.,.,TRBV7-2,TGTGCCAGCACCCAGACGGGGAATAGCAATCAGCCCCAGCATTTT,CASTQTGNSNQPQHF
TRBJ2-2,.,.,TRBV28,TGTGCCAGCATTTCGGGACACCCCACCGGGGAGCTGTTTTTT,CASISGHPTGELFF
TRBJ2-1,TRBD1,.,TRBV29-1,TGCAGCGTCCGGGACAGGGACTACAATGAGCAGTTCTTC,CSVRDRDYNEQFF
TRBJ2-6,TRBD1,.,TRBV7-2,TGTGCCAGCAGCACATGGACAGGGTCTGGGGCCAACGTCCTGACTTTC,CASSTWTGSGANVLTF